Listed below are T cell receptor beta chains from one sample, sequenced in a study of blood T cells in healthy people across ages. TCRdb re-analysed the 5' RACE reads in MiXCR, keeping a single row per CDR3 protein. This sample has about 800,000 distinct CDR3 sequences, with 58% found just once. Input material: blood. These receptors came from a man aged 30-40 years in good health. Each CDR3 is given with its conserved first and last residue. The D gene is left open where the match is weak. Clone size is shown for a subset of rows, as once, few, many or a class of expanded clone.

D: .
size: .
V: TRBV29-1
J: TRBJ2-2
CDR3: CSVERGWGTGELFF
DNA: TGCAGCGTTGAACGGGGATGGGGCACCGGGGAGCTGTTTTTT

D: TRBD1
size: .
V: TRBV3-1
J: TRBJ1-5
CDR3: CASAQGGAGQPQHF
DNA: TGTGCCAGCGCCCAGGGGGGGGCCGGTCAGCCCCAGCATTTT

D: .
size: .
V: TRBV27
J: TRBJ2-7
CDR3: CASSLSSESSYEQYF
DNA: TGTGCCAGCAGTTTATCAAGTGAGAGCTCCTACGAGCAGTACTTC

D: TRBD2
size: few
V: TRBV6-5
J: TRBJ2-5
CDR3: CASSYSGAQRGDFGETQYF
DNA: TGTGCCAGCAGTTACTCGGGTGCCCAGCGGGGGGATTTCGGGGAGACCCAGTACTTC

D: TRBD1
size: .
V: TRBV6-6
J: TRBJ2-3
CDR3: CASSYRQGATTQYF
DNA: TGTGCCAGCAGTTACCGGCAGGGGGCCACTACGCAGTATTTT

D: TRBD1
size: .
V: TRBV9
J: TRBJ1-4
CDR3: CATPGGQDDEKLFF
DNA: TGTGCCACCCCCGGGGGACAGGATGACGAAAAACTGTTTTTT

D: .
size: .
V: TRBV2
J: TRBJ1-1
CDR3: CASSAFLEWDTEAFF
DNA: TGTGCCAGCAGCGCATTCTTAGAGTGGGACACTGAAGCTTTCTTT

D: .
size: .
V: TRBV28
J: TRBJ1-4
CDR3: CASSFQASRRSNEKLFF
DNA: TGTGCCAGCAGTTTTCAGGCCTCACGTCGTTCCAATGAAAAACTGTTTTTT

D: .
size: .
V: TRBV6-1
J: TRBJ2-1
CDR3: CASSPGTPDEQFF
DNA: TGTGCCAGCAGTCCCGGGACCCCCGATGAGCAGTTCTTC

D: TRBD2
size: .
V: TRBV6-2/TRBV6-3
J: TRBJ2-7
CDR3: CASSYDTRAGGTNGSSYEQYF
DNA: TGTGCCAGCAGTTACGACACAAGGGCGGGAGGCACAAATGGTAGCTCCTACGAGCAGTACTTC

D: .
size: few
V: TRBV20-1
J: TRBJ1-1
CDR3: CSGQRGQGNTEAFF
DNA: TGCAGTGGGCAAAGAGGCCAGGGGAACACTGAAGCTTTCTTT

D: .
size: .
V: TRBV29-1
J: TRBJ2-3
CDR3: CSAGTSQLADTQYF
DNA: TGCAGCGCCGGGACTTCACAGTTGGCAGATACGCAGTATTTT

D: .
size: few
V: TRBV11-2
J: TRBJ1-5
CDR3: CASSWTDDQPQHF
DNA: TGTGCCAGCAGCTGGACCGACGATCAGCCCCAGCATTTT

D: TRBD2
size: few
V: TRBV24-1
J: TRBJ2-3
CDR3: CATSDSLGTSAGDTQYF
DNA: TGTGCCACCAGTGATTCACTAGGGACTAGCGCGGGGGATACGCAGTATTTT

D: .
size: .
V: TRBV5-1
J: TRBJ1-2
CDR3: CASSLDLGRKDGYTF
DNA: TGCGCCAGCAGCTTGGATCTGGGGAGAAAAGATGGCTACACCTTC

D: .
size: .
V: TRBV20-1
J: TRBJ2-7
CDR3: CSYYEQYF
DNA: TGCAGTTACTACGAGCAGTACTTC

D: .
size: .
V: TRBV10-3
J: TRBJ1-3
CDR3: CAISEPDSGNTIYF
DNA: TGTGCCATCAGTGAGCCGGACAGCGGAAACACCATATATTTT